This TCR beta chain comes out of a study of T cells expressing NK-cell markers. Study-wide results and limits: Among several donors, these clonotypes also ranked first in the CD3+CD56-NKG2C+ fraction.

Following a re-call of the 5' RACE reads, TCRdb has one entry per CDR3 protein and lacks DNA. The specimen's table records 500,000 to 600,000 distinct CDR3 sequences. A remark on this clonotype: Its antigen remains unidentified.

The CDR3 runs to 15 residues. Germline V CDR1 and CDR2: MGHRA, YSYEKL. The origin of this receptor is a man aged 18-30 years in good health. Sequencing was done on a sample of blood T cells: a sorted CD56 or NKG2C T cell subset, CD4+ or CD8+ T cells, or bulk PBMC T cells (not recorded which). V usage is TRBV4-1 and J usage is TRBJ1-3. CDR3 in amino acids: CASSPTRISGNTIYF.